These 14 T cell receptor beta chains were sequenced from one sample in a study of T cell responses to AZD1222 COVID-19 vaccine. TCRdb's copy holds only in-frame clones and misses some; the assay was immunoSEQ multiplex PCR. The sample contains tens of thousands of clones, approximately 89% of which appear only once. This specimen consisted of peripheral blood, obtained 28 days after the second AZD1222 dose. These receptors were obtained from an adult who received the AZD1222 COVID-19 vaccine.

The chain is built from TRBV5-1 and TRBJ2-3, with a weak D call TRBD2 (7 bases). V was shortened by 3 bases and J by 4 bases, with 18 bases between the two germline ends. CDR3 length: 16 residues. Germline V gene sequence: CDR1 SGHRS, CDR2 YFSETQ. In DNA form, the CDR3 reads TGCGCCAGCAGCTCCAACCGGGGGCGGGGGTCAGATACGCAGTATTTT. It is translated as CASSSNRGRGSDTQYF.

The chain links TRBV9 to TRBJ1-1; D not certain. Germline CDR1 and CDR2: SGDLS and YYNGEE. The V end lost 4 bases, the J end lost 2 bases, and 15 bases lay between the germline ends. The CDR3 totals 15 residues. As DNA, the CDR3 is TGTGCCAGCAGCAGCCGGCCTGGGATAAACACTGAAGCTTTCTTT. Translated: CASSSRPGINTEAFF.

The chain carries TRBV7-9 and TRBJ2-2; 10 nucleotides line up with TRBD1. The CDR3 is 16 amino acids. Germline lookup yields CDR1 SEHNR and CDR2 FQNEAQ (reference sequence). Losses at the gene ends were 5 bases for V and 6 bases for J; bases not matched to a gene: 9. In nucleotides, the CDR3 is TGTGCCAGCAGCGGATGGGACAGGGGCGATCCCGGGGAGCTGTTTTTT. This gives the protein CASSGWDRGDPGELFF.

The rearrangement uses TRBV10-3 and TRBJ2-1; no clear D gene. Trimming left V 10 bases short and J 4 bases short, with 20 bases between. CDR3 length: 15 residues. Germline-derived CDR1 and CDR2 are ENHRY and SYGVKD. CDR3 loop: CANSRVVGSYNEQFF. The CDR3 bases are TGTGCCAACTCCCGTGTGGTGGGGTCGTACAATGAGCAGTTCTTC.

The chain links TRBV27 to TRBJ1-4; TRBD1 might be the D (5 bases). V lost 3 bases and J 7 bases, leaving 9 bases between the germline ends. This CDR3 spans 13 amino acids. The germline V gene encodes CDR1 MNHEY and CDR2 SMNVEV (reference sequence). CDR3 in DNA: TGTGCCAGCAGTTTTGGCAGGGCTGAAAAACTGTTTTTT. It codes for CASSFGRAEKLFF.

The chain carries TRBV7-2 and TRBJ2-4; 9 nucleotides match TRBD1. CDR1 is SGHTA, CDR2 FQGNSA, per germline. The CDR3 loop spans 14 amino acids. The V and J ends lost 5 bases and 8 bases, in that order; junction bases with no gene match: 7. The CDR3 sequence: CASSPGQGWDIQYF. Written as DNA, the CDR3 is TGTGCCAGCAGCCCGGGACAGGGCTGGGACATTCAGTACTTC.

This chain joins TRBV29-1 and TRBJ2-5; tentatively, D is TRBD1 (5 bases). V was trimmed by 8 bases and J by 5 bases, leaving 18 bases between them. Germline CDR1 is SQVTM and CDR2 is ANQGSEA. This CDR3 region has 13 residues. The CDR3 sequence: CSPKTGQVETQYF. In DNA, the CDR3 is TGCAGCCCAAAAACAGGACAAGTGGAGACCCAGTACTTC.

The table lists this clone with a few counts. This rearrangement joins TRBV12-3 or TRBV12-4 to TRBJ1-2; D unclear. With 5 bases removed from V and 5 bases from J, the gap between germline ends came to 9 bases. The CDR3 extends over 12 amino acids. The CDR3 sequence is CASSLMGYGYTF. Written as DNA, the CDR3 is TGTGCCAGCAGTCTCATGGGGTATGGCTACACCTTC.

The chain employs TRBV12-3 or TRBV12-4 and TRBJ2-2, with D unresolved. V shed 6 bases and J shed 0 bases, with 5 bases lying between them. The CDR3 sequence is 13 residues long. The CDR3 loop reads CASRLTNTGELFF. The CDR3, as DNA: TGTGCCAGCAGACTAACGAACACCGGGGAGCTGTTTTTT.

The V gene is TRBV2, the J gene TRBJ2-7; D is uncertain. The CDR3 is 11 amino acids. V shed 1 base and J shed 7 bases, with 5 bases lying between them. Looked up from germline, CDR1 is SNHLY and CDR2 is FYNNEI. The CDR3 DNA reads as TGTGCCAGCAGTGAAGGAGCAGAGCAGTACGTC. This encodes CASSEGAEQYV.

The chain employs TRBV9 and TRBJ2-1; TRBD2 aligns across 12 bases. The CDR3 runs to 15 residues. Germline CDR1 SGDLS, CDR2 YYNGEE. The J segment lost 5 bases and the V segment lost 3 bases, leaving 3 bases of the junction unmatched. In DNA form, the CDR3 reads TGTGCCAGCAGCGGGGGACTAGCGGGTCACAATGAGCAGTTCTTC. Its protein is CASSGGLAGHNEQFF.

The V call is TRBV7-3, the J call TRBJ2-1, with 8 bases matching TRBD2. Per the germline V gene, CDR1 is SGHTA and CDR2 is FQGTGA. The CDR3 covers 14 residues. Trimming cost V 5 bases and J 9 bases; bases outside gene matches: 9. The CDR3: CASSAGTRSSEQFF. In DNA, the CDR3 is TGTGCCAGCAGCGCCGGGACTAGATCTTCTGAGCAGTTCTTC.

The rearrangement joins TRBV9 to TRBJ2-5; tentative D call: TRBD2 (6 bases). Germline CDR1 SGDLS, CDR2 YYNGEE. The CDR3 runs to 16 residues. V dropped 0 bases and J dropped 1 base, with 13 bases sitting between them. CDR3 sequence: CASSVGSSGIQETQYF. The CDR3 DNA reads as TGTGCCAGCAGCGTAGGAAGTAGCGGTATCCAAGAGACCCAGTACTTC.

V and J are TRBV19 and TRBJ1-2; 8 nucleotides align to TRBD1. The CDR3 sequence is 16 residues long. Trimming removed 5 bases from V and 1 base from J; junction bases left unmatched: 9. CDR1 is LNHDA, CDR2 SQIVND, per germline (reference sequence). The CDR3 loop is CASSLPWDRSNYGYTF. The CDR3 nucleotides are TGTGCCAGTAGTCTCCCCTGGGACAGGAGTAACTATGGCTACACCTTC.